One and the same sample provided the 27 T cell receptor beta chains below, sequenced in a study of blood T cell repertoires in COVID-19. Some clones are missing from TCRdb's copy, which holds only in-frame ones; the method was immunoSEQ multiplex PCR. The profile shows some 260,000 clones, about 81% of them singletons. The sample consisted of PBMCs or T cells enriched from blood (not recorded which). These receptor sequences come from a young man with acute COVID-19.

The table lists this clone with a count of one. This chain connects TRBV19 to TRBJ1-1, with D unresolved. CDR3 size: 14 residues. Trimming removed 2 bases at V and 0 bases at J, with 7 bases between. CDR1 and CDR2 (germline): LNHDA, SQIVND (reference sequence). Here the CDR3 reads CASSIQILNTEAFF. CDR3 bases: TGTGCCAGTAGTATACAGATCTTGAACACTGAAGCTTTCTTT.

The chain combines TRBV6-5 with TRBJ1-3; TRBD1 matches at 8 bases. V shed 0 bases and J 7 bases; nucleotides not matched to a gene: 8. In germline, CDR1 is MNHEY, CDR2 SVGAGI. There are 16 residues in the CDR3. The DNA for the CDR3 is TGTGCCAGCAGTTACTCCGGACAGGGCGCAGTTAACACCATATATTTT. This translates into CASSYSGQGAVNTIYF.

The chain couples TRBV27 to TRBJ2-1; the D gene is possibly TRBD1 (6 bases). Deletions cut 5 bases from V and 4 bases from J, with 15 bases between. CDR1 is MNHEY and CDR2 is SMNVEV in the germline V gene (reference sequence). This CDR3 is 15 amino acids long. The CDR3 DNA reads as TGTGCCAGCAGTGTACCGGGACACCAATACAATGAGCAGTTCTTC. Translated: CASSVPGHQYNEQFF.

This clone was seen only a few times. DNA for the CDR3: TGTGCCAGCACTCCTCCCCTTTTCCATGGCTACACCTTC. It translates to CASTPPLFHGYTF. The chain uses TRBV28 and TRBJ1-2, with no clear D. V was clipped by 7 bases and J by 6 bases, with 15 bases between them. From germline, CDR1 is MDHEN and CDR2 SYDVKM. The CDR3 extends over 13 amino acids.

The table lists this clone with a few counts. The CDR3 here is CASSVALAGGRSYNEQFF. CDR3 in DNA: TGTGCCAGCAGCGTAGCACTAGCGGGGGGGCGGTCCTACAATGAGCAGTTCTTC. The J gene is TRBJ2-1, the V gene TRBV9; 13 bases map to TRBD2. This CDR3 region has 18 residues. The germline CDR1 and CDR2 sequences are SGDLS and YYNGEE. V was pared by 0 bases and J by 1 base, with 4 bases of the junction left unmatched.

This chain connects TRBV19 to TRBJ1-1, with 7 bases identical to TRBD1. The V gene end was trimmed by 4 bases and the J gene end by 1 base; junction bases not matched to a gene: 6. The CDR3 has 15 residues. Looked up from germline, CDR1 is LNHDA and CDR2 is SQIVND (reference sequence). CDR3 nucleotides: TGTGCCAGTAGTAGAGGGACAGACACGAACACTGAAGCTTTCTTT. Its translation is CASSRGTDTNTEAFF.

V and J are TRBV27 and TRBJ1-2; tentative D call: TRBD1 (6 bases). The CDR3 contains 13 residues. The germline V gene encodes CDR1 MNHEY and CDR2 SMNVEV (reference sequence). V was shortened by 5 bases and J by 6 bases, with 13 bases between the two germline ends. The CDR3 nucleotides are TGTGCCAGCAGTGGAACAGGGATGAATGGCTACACCTTC. Encoded protein: CASSGTGMNGYTF.

The gene calls are TRBV11-2 and TRBJ1-3; D perhaps matches TRBD1 (5 bases). This CDR3 is 16 amino acids long. Germline V gene data show CDR1 as SGHAT and CDR2 as FQNNGV. Trimming removed 5 bases at V and 0 bases at J, with 14 bases between. CDR3 residues: CASSQGRVSSGNTIYF. The CDR3, as DNA: TGTGCCAGCAGCCAGGGTCGAGTCTCCTCTGGAAACACCATATATTTT. Full variable domain (remainder filled in from reference TRBV11-2 and TRBJ1-3): EAGVAQSPRYKIIEKRQSVAFWCNPISGHATLYWYQQILGQGPKLLIQFQNNGVVDDSQLPKDRFSAERLKGVDSTLKIQPAKLEDSAVYLCASSQGRVSSGNTIYFGEGSWLTVV.

The gene calls are TRBV7-6 and TRBJ2-4; 7 bases fit TRBD1. V lost 5 bases and J lost 8; bases outside the gene matches: 6. The CDR3 loop spans 13 amino acids. CDR1 SGHVS and CDR2 FNYEAQ come from the germline V gene. The CDR3 here is CASSRQGLDIQYF. CDR3 sequence (DNA): TGTGCCAGCAGCCGACAGGGCCTGGACATTCAGTACTTC.

The chain recombines TRBV11-3 with TRBJ1-3, with TRBD1 matching 7 bases. Germline assignment: CDR1 SGHNT and CDR2 YENEEA. This CDR3 spans 15 amino acids. The ends lost 3 bases at V and 2 bases at J; junction bases unmatched: 4. The CDR3 DNA follows: TGTGCCAGCAGCTTTTTACAGGGGACTGGAAACACCATATATTTT. Encoded protein: CASSFLQGTGNTIYF.

The gene calls are TRBV19 and TRBJ1-6; the D is unclear. This CDR3 region has 14 residues. V lost 6 bases and J lost 7, with 13 bases in between. Germline V gene sequence: CDR1 LNHDA, CDR2 SQIVND (reference sequence). The CDR3 bases are TGTGCCAGTAGGCAGCGGGTCGAGAATTCACCCCTCCACTTT. Amino acids: CASRQRVENSPLHF.

J is TRBJ2-2 and V is TRBV9; 10 bases are a match to TRBD2. Losses at the gene ends were 0 bases for V and 4 bases for J; bases not matched to a gene: 3. The CDR3 totals 16 residues. Germline V lookup: CDR1 SGDLS, CDR2 YYNGEE. For the CDR3, the DNA is TGTGCCAGCAGCGTAGAGCGGGGGGGCGGCACCGGGGAGCTGTTTTTT. The encoded protein is CASSVERGGGTGELFF.

This sequence joins TRBV27 and TRBJ1-1; no clear D gene. The germline gives CDR1 MNHEY, CDR2 SMNVEV (reference sequence). Between the trimmed V and J ends, which lost 2 bases and 4 bases, there was a span of 8 bases. This CDR3 has 13 amino acids. DNA for the CDR3: TGTGCCAGCAGTTTACCGGGGAGCACTGAAGCTTTCTTT. Its protein product is CASSLPGSTEAFF.

V gene TRBV24-1 combines with J gene TRBJ1-2; the D gene is possibly TRBD1 (6 bases). The ends were cut back, 3 bases at V and 8 bases at J, with 9 bases in the middle. From germline, CDR1 is KGHDR and CDR2 SFDVKD. The CDR3 covers 12 residues. CDR3 nucleotides: TGTGCCACCAGTGATGGGGGGGGCGGCTACACCTTC. This translates into CATSDGGGGYTF.

Of note for this clone: Other DNA sequences within the sample encode an identical CDR3. The chain couples TRBV9 to TRBJ1-6; D remains unclear. Germline V gene data show CDR1 as SGDLS and CDR2 as YYNGEE. Trimming removed 4 bases from V and 6 bases from J, with 8 bases in between. The CDR3 contains 13 residues. This chain's CDR3 is CASSTTGNSPLHF. CDR3 bases: TGTGCCAGCAGCACGACTGGTAATTCACCCCTCCACTTT.

This sequence joins TRBV27 and TRBJ2-5; TRBD1 matches 7 bases. This CDR3 is 15 amino acids long. V was clipped by 8 bases and J by 1 base; unmatched bases: 10. Germline CDR1 is MNHEY and CDR2 is SMNVEV (reference sequence). The CDR3 sequence is CASGSLGTAQETQYF. The CDR3 nucleotides are TGTGCCAGCGGCTCACTGGGGACAGCCCAAGAGACCCAGTACTTC.

J is TRBJ1-6 and V is TRBV9, with 8 bases lining up with TRBD1. Germline V CDR1 and CDR2: SGDLS, YYNGEE. V dropped 3 bases and J dropped 9; count of bases not matched to a gene: 11. This CDR3 has 16 residues. The CDR3 region is CASSDGLDRVGSPLHF. The CDR3 DNA follows: TGTGCCAGCAGCGACGGATTGGACAGGGTCGGTTCACCCCTCCACTTT.

CDR3 in amino acids: CASSIEFGTTTDTQYF. CDR3 DNA sequence: TGTGCCAGTAGTATAGAGTTCGGGACTACTACAGATACGCAGTATTTT. The chain employs TRBV19 and TRBJ2-3, with 7 bases identical to TRBD2. V gave up 0 bases and J gave up 3 bases; unmatched junction bases: 6. The CDR3 has 16 amino acids. In germline, CDR1 is LNHDA, CDR2 SQIVND (reference sequence).

This clone was seen a single time. The CDR3 DNA is TGCAGCGTTGAAGTCCCAGGGGCCGACGGCTACACCTTC. Amino acids: CSVEVPGADGYTF. V is TRBV29-1 and J is TRBJ1-2, with D tentatively TRBD1 (6 bases). Germline loops: CDR1 SQVTM, CDR2 ANQGSEA. The CDR3 contains 13 residues. V was shortened by 1 base and J by 8 bases, with 14 bases between the two germline ends.

V is TRBV11-2 and J is TRBJ2-4; 7 bases are shared with TRBD1. Germline CDR1 and CDR2: SGHAT and FQNNGV. V dropped 5 bases and J dropped 0; count of bases not matched to a gene: 7. The CDR3 contains 16 residues. The CDR3 DNA sequence: TGTGCCAGCAGCCAACAGGGGCTAATAGCCAAAAACATTCAGTACTTC. Its protein product is CASSQQGLIAKNIQYF.

The CDR3 sequence: CASSFSGYSSTDTQYF. CDR3 bases: TGTGCCAGCAGCTTCTCCGGGTATTCTAGCACAGATACGCAGTATTTT. The chain employs TRBV9 and TRBJ2-3, with unresolved D. The germline CDR1 and CDR2 sequences are SGDLS and YYNGEE. The length of the CDR3 is 16 residues. Trimming removed 4 bases from V and 0 bases from J, with 15 bases in between.

The V call is TRBV27, the J call TRBJ2-3; a possible D gene is TRBD1 (5 bases). This CDR3 comprises 15 residues. The germline V gene has CDR1 MNHEY and CDR2 SMNVEV (reference sequence). V gave up 2 bases and J gave up 0 bases, with 9 bases separating them. The CDR3 bases are TGTGCCAGCAGTTTAATGCAGGGAAGCACAGATACGCAGTATTTT. Translation gives CASSLMQGSTDTQYF.

This clone was picked up one time. V usage is TRBV7-2 and J usage is TRBJ2-3, with D perhaps matching TRBD2 (6 bases). The CDR3 runs 18 residues. Trimming removed 2 bases at V and 0 bases at J, with 18 bases between. Germline V gives CDR1 SGHTA, CDR2 FQGNSA. This CDR3 is CASSLNFHGTLSTDTQYF. CDR3 nucleotide sequence: TGTGCCAGCAGCTTAAATTTCCACGGGACTCTGAGCACAGATACGCAGTATTTT.

The chain recombines TRBV3-1 (or the pseudogene TRBV3-2) with TRBJ2-1; 9 bases line up with TRBD1. The CDR3 extends over 15 amino acids. After removal of 1 base from V and 12 bases from J, the junction contained 10 bases not matched to a gene. Germline CDR1 and CDR2: LGHDT and YNNKEL (reference sequence). This chain's CDR3 is CASSQVGQGPGGQFF. CDR3 in DNA: TGTGCCAGCAGCCAAGTGGGACAGGGCCCTGGGGGGCAGTTCTTC.

The genes are TRBV5-3 and TRBJ1-1; D possibly corresponds to TRBD1 (6 bases). TRBV5-3 is placed among ORFs of uncertain function. Trimming pared 6 bases from V and 1 base from J, leaving 16 bases between. The CDR3 has 15 residues. CDR3 residues: CARTPSPTGNTEAFF. CDR3 nucleotide sequence: TGTGCCAGAACCCCATCGCCGACAGGGAACACTGAAGCTTTCTTT.

The chain links TRBV27 to TRBJ2-1; 11 bases are shared with TRBD2. The CDR3 is 14 residues long. V lost 8 bases and J lost 5; bases outside the gene matches: 5. The germline V gene encodes CDR1 MNHEY and CDR2 SMNVEV (reference sequence). CDR3 region: CASSLAGANNEQFF. The CDR3 region has the DNA TGTGCCAGCTCACTAGCGGGGGCAAACAATGAGCAGTTCTTC.

This chain links TRBV28 with TRBJ1-2; D perhaps matches TRBD1 (5 bases). The CDR3 length is 15 residues. Trimming pared 6 bases from V and 3 bases from J, leaving 17 bases between. Per germline, CDR1 MDHEN and CDR2 SYDVKM. The CDR3 spells CASRGGPSTYYGYTF. DNA for the CDR3: TGTGCCAGCAGGGGGGGACCGAGCACTTACTATGGCTACACCTTC.